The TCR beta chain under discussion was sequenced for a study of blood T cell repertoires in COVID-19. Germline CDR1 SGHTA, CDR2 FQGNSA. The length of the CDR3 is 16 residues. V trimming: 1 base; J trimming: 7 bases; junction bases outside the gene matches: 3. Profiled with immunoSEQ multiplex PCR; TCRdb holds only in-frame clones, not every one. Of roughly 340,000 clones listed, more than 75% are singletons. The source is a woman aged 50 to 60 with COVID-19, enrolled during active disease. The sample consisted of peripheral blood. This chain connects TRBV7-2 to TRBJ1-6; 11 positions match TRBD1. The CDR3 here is CASSLEWTGGNSPLHF. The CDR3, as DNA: TGTGCCAGCAGCTTAGAATGGACAGGGGGCAATTCACCCCTCCACTTT.